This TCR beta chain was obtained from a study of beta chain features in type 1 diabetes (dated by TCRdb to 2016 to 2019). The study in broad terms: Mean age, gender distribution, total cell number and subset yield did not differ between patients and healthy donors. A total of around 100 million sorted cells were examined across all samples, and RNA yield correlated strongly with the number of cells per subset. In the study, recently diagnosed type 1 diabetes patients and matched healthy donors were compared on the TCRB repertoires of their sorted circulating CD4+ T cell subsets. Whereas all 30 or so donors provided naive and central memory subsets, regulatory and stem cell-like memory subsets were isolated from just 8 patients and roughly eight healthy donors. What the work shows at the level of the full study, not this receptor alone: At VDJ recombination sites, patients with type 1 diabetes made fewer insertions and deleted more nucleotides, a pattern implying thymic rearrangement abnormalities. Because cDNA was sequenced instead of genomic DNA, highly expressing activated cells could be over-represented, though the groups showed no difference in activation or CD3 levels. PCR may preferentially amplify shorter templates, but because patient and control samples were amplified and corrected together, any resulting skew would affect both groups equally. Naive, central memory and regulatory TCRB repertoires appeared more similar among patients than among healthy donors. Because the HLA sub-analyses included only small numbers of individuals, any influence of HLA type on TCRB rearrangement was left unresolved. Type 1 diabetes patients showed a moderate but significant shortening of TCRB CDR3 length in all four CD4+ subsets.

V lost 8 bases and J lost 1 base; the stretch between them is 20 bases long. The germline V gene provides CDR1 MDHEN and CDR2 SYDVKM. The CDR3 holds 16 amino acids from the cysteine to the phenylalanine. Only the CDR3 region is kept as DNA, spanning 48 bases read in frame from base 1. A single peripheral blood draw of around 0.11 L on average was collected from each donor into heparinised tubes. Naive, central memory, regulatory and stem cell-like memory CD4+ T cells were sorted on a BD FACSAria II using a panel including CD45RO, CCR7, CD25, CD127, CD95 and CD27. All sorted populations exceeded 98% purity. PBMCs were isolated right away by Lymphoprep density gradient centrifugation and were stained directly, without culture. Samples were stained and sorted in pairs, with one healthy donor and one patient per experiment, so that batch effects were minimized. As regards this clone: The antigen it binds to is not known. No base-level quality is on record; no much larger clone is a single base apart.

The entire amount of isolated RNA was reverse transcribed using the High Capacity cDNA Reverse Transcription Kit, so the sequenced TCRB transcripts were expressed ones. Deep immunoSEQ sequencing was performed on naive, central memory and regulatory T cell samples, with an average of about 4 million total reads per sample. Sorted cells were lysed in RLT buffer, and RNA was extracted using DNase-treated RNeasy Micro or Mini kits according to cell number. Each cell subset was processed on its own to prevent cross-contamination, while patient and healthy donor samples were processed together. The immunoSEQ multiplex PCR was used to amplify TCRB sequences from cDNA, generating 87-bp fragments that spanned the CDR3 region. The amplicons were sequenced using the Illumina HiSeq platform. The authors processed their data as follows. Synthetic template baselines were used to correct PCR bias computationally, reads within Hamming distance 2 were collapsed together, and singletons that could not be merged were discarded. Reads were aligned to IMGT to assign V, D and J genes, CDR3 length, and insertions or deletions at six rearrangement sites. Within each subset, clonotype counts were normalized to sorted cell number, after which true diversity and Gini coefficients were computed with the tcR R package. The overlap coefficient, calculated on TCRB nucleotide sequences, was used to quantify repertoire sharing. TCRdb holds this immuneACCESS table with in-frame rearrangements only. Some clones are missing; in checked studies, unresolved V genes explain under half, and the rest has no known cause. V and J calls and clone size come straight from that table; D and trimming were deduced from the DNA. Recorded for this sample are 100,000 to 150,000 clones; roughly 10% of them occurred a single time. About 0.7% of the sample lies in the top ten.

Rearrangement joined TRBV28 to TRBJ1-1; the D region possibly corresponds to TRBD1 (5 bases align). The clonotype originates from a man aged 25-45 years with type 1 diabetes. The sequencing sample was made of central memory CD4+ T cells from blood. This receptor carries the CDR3 CASLPPGRARNTEAFF. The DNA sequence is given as TGTGCCAGCCTACCACCCGGCAGGGCTAGGAACACTGAAGCTTTCTTT.